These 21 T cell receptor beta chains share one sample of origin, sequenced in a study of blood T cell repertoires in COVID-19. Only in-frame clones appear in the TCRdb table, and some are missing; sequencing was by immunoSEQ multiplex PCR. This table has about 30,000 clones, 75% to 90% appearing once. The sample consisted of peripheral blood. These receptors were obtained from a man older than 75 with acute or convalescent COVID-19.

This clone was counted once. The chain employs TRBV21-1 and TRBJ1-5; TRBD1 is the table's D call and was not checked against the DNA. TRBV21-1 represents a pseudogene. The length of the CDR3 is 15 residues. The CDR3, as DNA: TGTGCCAGCAATCCCGGGACAGACGGCAATCAGCCCCAGCATTTT. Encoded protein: CASNPGTDGNQPQHF.

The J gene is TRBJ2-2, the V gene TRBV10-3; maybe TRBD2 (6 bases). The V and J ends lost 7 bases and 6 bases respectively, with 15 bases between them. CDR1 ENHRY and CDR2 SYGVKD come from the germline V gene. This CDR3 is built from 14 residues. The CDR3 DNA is TGTGCCATCACGCCGGGACTGGAGGCCGGGGAGCTGTTTTTT. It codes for CAITPGLEAGELFF.

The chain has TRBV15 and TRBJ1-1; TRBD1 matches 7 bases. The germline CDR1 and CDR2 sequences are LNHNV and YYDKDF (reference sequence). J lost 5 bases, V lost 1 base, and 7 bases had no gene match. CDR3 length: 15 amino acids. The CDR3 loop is CATSRGNRGLTEAFF. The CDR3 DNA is TGTGCCACCAGCAGAGGGAACAGGGGATTAACTGAAGCTTTCTTT.

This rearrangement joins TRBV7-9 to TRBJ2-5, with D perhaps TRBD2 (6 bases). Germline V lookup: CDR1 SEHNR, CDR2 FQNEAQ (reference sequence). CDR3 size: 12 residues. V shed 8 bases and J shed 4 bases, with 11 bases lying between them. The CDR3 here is CASEGGRETQYF. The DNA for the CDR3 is TGTGCCAGCGAGGGAGGAAGAGAGACCCAGTACTTC.

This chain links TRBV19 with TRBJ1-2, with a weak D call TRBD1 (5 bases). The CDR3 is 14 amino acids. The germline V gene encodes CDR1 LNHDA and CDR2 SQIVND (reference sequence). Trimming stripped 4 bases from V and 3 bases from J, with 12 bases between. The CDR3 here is CASSKAGWDYGYTF. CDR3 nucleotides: TGTGCCAGTAGTAAGGCAGGGTGGGACTATGGCTACACCTTC.

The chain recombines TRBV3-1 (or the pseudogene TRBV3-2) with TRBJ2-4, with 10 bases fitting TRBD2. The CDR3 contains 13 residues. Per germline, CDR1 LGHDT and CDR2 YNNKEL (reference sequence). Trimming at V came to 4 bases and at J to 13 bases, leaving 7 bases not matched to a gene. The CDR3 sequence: CASSPALAGPQYF. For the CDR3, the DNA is TGTGCCAGCAGCCCTGCACTAGCGGGGCCCCAGTACTTC.

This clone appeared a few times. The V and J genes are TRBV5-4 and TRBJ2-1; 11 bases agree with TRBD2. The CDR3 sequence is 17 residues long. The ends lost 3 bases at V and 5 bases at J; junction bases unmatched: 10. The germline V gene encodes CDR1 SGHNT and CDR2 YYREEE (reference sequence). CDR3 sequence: CASSWGGGTSGHNEQFF. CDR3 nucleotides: TGTGCCAGCAGCTGGGGTGGCGGGACTAGCGGTCACAATGAGCAGTTCTTC.

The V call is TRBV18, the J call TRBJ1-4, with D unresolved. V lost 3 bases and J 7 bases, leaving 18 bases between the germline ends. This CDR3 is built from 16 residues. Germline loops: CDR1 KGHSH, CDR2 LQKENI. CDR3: CASSPSQSRESEKLFF. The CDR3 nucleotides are TGTGCCAGCTCACCCTCCCAGTCGAGGGAGAGTGAAAAACTGTTTTTT. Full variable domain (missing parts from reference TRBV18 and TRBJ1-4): NAGVMQNPRHLVRRRGQEARLRCSPMKGHSHVYWYRQLPEEGLKFMVYLQKENIIDESGMPKERFSAEFPKEGPSILRIQQVVRGDSAAYFCASSPSQSRESEKLFFGSGTQLSVL.

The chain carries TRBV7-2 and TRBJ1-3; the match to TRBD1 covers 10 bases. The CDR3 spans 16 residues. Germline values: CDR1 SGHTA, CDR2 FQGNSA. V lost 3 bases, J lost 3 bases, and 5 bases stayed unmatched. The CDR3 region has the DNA TGTGCCAGCAGCTTCCCCCGGGACAGGGGTGGAAACACCATATATTTT. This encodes CASSFPRDRGGNTIYF.

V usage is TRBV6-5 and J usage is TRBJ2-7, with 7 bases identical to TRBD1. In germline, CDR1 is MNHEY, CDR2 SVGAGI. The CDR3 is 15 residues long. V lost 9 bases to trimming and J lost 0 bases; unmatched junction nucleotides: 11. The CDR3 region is CASSPRTGTSYEQYF. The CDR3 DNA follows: TGTGCCAGTTCCCCCCGGACAGGAACCTCCTACGAGCAGTACTTC.

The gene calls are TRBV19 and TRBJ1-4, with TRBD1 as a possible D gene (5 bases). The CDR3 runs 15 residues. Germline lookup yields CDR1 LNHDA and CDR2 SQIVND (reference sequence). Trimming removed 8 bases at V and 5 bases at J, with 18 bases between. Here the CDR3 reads CASAGLPRGNEKLFF. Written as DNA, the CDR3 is TGTGCCAGTGCGGGACTCCCGAGAGGGAATGAAAAACTGTTTTTT.

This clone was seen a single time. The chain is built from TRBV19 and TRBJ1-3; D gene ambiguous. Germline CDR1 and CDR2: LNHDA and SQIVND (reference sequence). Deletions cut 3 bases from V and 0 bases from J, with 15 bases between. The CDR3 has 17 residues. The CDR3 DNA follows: TGTGCCAGTAGTATCCGACTGAACCCGAGCTCTGGAAACACCATATATTTT. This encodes CASSIRLNPSSGNTIYF.

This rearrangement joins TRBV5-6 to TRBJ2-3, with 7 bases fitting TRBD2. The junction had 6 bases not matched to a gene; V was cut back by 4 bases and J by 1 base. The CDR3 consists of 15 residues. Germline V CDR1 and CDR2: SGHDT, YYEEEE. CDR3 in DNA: TGTGCCAGCAGCCCTATTGGGGGGGGCACAGATACGCAGTATTTT. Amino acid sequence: CASSPIGGGTDTQYF.

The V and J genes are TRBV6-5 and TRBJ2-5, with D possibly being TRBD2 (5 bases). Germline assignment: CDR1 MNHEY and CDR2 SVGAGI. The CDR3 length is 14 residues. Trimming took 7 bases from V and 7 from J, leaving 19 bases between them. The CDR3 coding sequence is TGTGCCAGCACCGCAGTAACAAACAGCGGGACCCAGTACTTC. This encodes CASTAVTNSGTQYF.

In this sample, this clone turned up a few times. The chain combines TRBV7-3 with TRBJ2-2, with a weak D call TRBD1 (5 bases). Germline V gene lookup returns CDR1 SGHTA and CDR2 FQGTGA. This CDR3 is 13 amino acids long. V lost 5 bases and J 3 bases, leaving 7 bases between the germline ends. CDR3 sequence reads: CASSTTDTGELFF. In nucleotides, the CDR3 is TGTGCCAGCAGCACGACAGACACCGGGGAGCTGTTTTTT.

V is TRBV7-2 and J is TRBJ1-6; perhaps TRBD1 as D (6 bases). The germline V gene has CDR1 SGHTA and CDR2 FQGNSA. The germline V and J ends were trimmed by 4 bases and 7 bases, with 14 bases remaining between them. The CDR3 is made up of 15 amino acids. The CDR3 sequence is CASSYPRGYNSPLHF. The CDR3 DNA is TGTGCCAGCAGCTACCCCAGGGGTTACAATTCACCCCTCCACTTT.

The CDR3 region has the DNA TGTGCCAGCAGCTTGAGGGGGGGCTATGGCTACACCTTC. Residues: CASSLRGGYGYTF. The chain is built from TRBV5-8 and TRBJ1-2, with D maybe TRBD1 (6 bases). This CDR3 spans 13 amino acids. Deletions cut 1 base from V and 4 bases from J, with 8 bases between. Germline lookup yields CDR1 SGHTS and CDR2 YDEGEE.

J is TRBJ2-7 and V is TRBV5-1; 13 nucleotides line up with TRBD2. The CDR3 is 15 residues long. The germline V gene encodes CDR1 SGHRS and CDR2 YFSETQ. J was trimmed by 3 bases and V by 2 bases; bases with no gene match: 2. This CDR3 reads CASSFRTSGGYEQYF. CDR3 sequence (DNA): TGCGCCAGCAGCTTTCGGACTAGCGGGGGCTACGAGCAGTACTTC.

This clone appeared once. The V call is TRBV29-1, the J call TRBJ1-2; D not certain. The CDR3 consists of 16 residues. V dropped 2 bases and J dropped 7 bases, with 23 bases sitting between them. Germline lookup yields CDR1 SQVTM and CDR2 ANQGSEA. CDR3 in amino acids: CSVESYSIPYEGGYTF. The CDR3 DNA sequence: TGCAGCGTTGAAAGCTACAGCATTCCCTATGAAGGTGGCTACACCTTC.

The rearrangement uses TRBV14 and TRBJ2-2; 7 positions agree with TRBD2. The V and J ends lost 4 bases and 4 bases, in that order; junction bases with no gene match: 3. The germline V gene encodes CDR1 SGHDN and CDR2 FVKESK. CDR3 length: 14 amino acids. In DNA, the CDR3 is TGTGCCAGCAGCCGGACTAGGAGCACCGGGGAGCTGTTTTTT. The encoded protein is CASSRTRSTGELFF.

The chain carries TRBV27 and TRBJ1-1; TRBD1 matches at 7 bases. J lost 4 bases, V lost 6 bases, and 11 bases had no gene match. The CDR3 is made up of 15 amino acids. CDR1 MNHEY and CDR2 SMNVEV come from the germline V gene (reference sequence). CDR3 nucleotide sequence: TGTGCCAGCAGGCAGGGGACAGTTGAGGGCACTGAAGCTTTCTTT. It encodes CASRQGTVEGTEAFF.